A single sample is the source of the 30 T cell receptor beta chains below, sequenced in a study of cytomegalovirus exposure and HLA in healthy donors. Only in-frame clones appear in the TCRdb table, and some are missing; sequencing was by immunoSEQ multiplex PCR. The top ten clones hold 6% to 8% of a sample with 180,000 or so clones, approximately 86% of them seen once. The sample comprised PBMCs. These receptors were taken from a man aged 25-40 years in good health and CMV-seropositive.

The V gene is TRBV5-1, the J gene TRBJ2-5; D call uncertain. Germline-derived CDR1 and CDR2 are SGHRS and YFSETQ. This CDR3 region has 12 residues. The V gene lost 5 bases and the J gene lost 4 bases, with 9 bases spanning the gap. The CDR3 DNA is TGCGCCAGCAGTTTTTCCGGAGAGACCCAGTACTTC. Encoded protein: CASSFSGETQYF.

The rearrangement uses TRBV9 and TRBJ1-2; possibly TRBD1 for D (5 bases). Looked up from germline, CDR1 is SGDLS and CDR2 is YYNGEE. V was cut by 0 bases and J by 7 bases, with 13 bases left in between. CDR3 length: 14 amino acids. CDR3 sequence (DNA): TGTGCCAGCAGCGTAGAGGCCTCGGGGGTTGGCTACACCTTC. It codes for CASSVEASGVGYTF.

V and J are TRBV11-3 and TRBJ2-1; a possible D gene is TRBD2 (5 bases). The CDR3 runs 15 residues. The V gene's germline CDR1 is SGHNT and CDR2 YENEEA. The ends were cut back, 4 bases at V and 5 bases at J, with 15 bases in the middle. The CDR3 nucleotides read TGTGCCAGCAGCTCCACCTCGGGGTTCCACAATGAGCAGTTCTTC. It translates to CASSSTSGFHNEQFF.

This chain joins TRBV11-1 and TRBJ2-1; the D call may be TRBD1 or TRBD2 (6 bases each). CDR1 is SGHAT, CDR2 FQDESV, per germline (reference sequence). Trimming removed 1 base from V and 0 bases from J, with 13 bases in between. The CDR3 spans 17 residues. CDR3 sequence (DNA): TGTGCCAGCAGCTTAGTCGGGGGCACACACTCCTACAATGAGCAGTTCTTC. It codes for CASSLVGGTHSYNEQFF.

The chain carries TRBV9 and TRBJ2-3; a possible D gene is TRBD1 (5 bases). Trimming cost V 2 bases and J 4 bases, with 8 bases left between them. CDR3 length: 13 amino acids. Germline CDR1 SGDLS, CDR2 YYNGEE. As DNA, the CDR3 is TGTGCCAGCAGCGTTTGGGGCCCAGATACGCAGTATTTT. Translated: CASSVWGPDTQYF.

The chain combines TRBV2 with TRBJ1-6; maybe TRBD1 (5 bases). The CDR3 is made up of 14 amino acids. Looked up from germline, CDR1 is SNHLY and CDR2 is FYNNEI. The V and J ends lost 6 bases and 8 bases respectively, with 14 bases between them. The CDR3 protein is CASSARDGYSPLHF. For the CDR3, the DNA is TGTGCCAGCAGCGCCCGGGACGGATATTCACCCCTCCACTTT.

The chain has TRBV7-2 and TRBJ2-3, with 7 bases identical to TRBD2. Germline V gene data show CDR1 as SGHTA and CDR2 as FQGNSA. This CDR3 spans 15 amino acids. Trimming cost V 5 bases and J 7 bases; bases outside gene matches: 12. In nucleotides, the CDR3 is TGTGCCAGCAGCCCTGTTTGGGGGGGGGTGAATACGCAGTATTTT. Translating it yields CASSPVWGGVNTQYF.

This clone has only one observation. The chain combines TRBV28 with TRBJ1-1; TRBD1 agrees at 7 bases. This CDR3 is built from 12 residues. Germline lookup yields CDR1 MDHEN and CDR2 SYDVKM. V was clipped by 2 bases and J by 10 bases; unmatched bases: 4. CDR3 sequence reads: CASSLERGRAFF. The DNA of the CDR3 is TGTGCCAGCAGTTTAGAGAGGGGGCGAGCTTTCTTT. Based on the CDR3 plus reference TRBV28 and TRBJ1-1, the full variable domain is DVKVTQSSRYLVKRTGEKVFLECVQDMDHENMFWYRQDPGLGLRLIYFSYDVKMKEKGDIPEGYSVSREKKERFSLILESASTNQTSMYLCASSLERGRAFFGQGTRLTVV.

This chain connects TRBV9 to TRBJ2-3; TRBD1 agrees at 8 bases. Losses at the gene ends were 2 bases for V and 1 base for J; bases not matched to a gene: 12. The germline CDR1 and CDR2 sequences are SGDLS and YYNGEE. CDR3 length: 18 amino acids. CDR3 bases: TGTGCCAGCAGCGTGGCAAGGACAGGGTCCCCCCGCACAGATACGCAGTATTTT. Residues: CASSVARTGSPRTDTQYF.

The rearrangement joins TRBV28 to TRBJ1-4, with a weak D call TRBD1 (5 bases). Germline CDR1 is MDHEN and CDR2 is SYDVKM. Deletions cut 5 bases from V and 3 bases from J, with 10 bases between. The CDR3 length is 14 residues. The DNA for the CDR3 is TGTGCCAGCAGTGTTTGGGGGGCTAATGAAAAACTGTTTTTT. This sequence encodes CASSVWGANEKLFF. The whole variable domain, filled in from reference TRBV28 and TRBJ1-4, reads DVKVTQSSRYLVKRTGEKVFLECVQDMDHENMFWYRQDPGLGLRLIYFSYDVKMKEKGDIPEGYSVSREKKERFSLILESASTNQTSMYLCASSVWGANEKLFFGSGTQLSVL.

CDR3: CASSYGDYYEQYF. In DNA form, the CDR3 reads TGTGCCAGTAGTTACGGGGACTACTACGAGCAGTACTTC. V and J are TRBV19 and TRBJ2-7; 7 bases fit TRBD2. V lost 5 bases and J lost 3; bases outside the gene matches: 4. CDR1 LNHDA and CDR2 SQIVND come from the germline V gene (reference sequence). The CDR3 runs to 13 residues.

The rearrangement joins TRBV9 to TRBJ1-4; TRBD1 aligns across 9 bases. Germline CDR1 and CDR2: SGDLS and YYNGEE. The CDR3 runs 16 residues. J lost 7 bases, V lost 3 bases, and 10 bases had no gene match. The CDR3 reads CASSAGNGQGLEKLFF. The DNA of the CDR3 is TGTGCCAGCAGCGCGGGGAACGGACAGGGGCTTGAAAAACTGTTTTTT.

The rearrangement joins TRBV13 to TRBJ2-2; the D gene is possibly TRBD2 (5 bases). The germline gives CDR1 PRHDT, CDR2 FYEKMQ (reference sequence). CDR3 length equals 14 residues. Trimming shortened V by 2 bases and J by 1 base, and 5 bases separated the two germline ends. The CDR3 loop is CASSLRGNTGELFF. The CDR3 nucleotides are TGTGCCAGCAGCTTACGGGGGAACACCGGGGAGCTGTTTTTT.

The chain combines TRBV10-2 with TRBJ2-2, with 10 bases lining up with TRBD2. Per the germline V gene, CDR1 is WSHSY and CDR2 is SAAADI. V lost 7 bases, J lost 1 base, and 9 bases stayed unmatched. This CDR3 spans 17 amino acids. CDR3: CASNLAGVGGNTGELFF. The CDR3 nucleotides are TGCGCCAGCAATCTAGCGGGAGTAGGGGGGAACACCGGGGAGCTGTTTTTT.

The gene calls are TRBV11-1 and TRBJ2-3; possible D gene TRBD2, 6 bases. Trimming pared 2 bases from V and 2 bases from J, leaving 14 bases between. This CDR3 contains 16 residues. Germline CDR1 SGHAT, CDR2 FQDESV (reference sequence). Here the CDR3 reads CASSLSRRGTTDTQYF. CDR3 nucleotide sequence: TGTGCCAGCAGCTTAAGTCGTCGGGGGACCACAGATACGCAGTATTTT.

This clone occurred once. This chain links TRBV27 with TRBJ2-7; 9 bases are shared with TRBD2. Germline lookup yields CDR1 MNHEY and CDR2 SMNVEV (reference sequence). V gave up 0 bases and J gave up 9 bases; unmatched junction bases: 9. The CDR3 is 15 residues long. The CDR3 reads CASSLSGLAGSGQYF. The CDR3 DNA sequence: TGTGCCAGCAGTTTATCCGGCCTAGCGGGATCCGGGCAGTACTTC.

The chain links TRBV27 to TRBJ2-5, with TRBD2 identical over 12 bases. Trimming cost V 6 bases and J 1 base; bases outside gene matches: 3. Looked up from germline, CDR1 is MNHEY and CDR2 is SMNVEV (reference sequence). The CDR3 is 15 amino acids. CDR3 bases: TGTGCCAGCAGAGGACTAGCGGGGACCCAAGAGACCCAGTACTTC. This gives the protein CASRGLAGTQETQYF.

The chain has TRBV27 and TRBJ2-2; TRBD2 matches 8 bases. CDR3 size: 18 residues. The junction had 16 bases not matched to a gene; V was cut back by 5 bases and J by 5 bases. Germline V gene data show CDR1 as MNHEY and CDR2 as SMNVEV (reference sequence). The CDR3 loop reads CASSTTDGTSGTTGELFF. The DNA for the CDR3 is TGTGCCAGCAGTACTACGGACGGAACTAGCGGTACGACCGGGGAGCTGTTTTTT.

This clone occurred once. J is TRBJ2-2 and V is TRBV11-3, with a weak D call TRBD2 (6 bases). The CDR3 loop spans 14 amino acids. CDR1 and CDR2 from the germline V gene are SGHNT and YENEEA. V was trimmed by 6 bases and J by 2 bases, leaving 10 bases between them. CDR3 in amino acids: CASSPGVNTGELFF. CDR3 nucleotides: TGTGCCAGCAGTCCGGGGGTTAACACCGGGGAGCTGTTTTTT.

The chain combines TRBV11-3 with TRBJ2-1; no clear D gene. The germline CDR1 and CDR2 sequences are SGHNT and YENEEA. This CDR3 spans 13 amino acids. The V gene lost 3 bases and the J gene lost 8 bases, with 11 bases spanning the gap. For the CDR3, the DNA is TGTGCCAGCAGCTTTGGTTTGTGGGATGAGCAGTTCTTC. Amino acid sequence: CASSFGLWDEQFF.

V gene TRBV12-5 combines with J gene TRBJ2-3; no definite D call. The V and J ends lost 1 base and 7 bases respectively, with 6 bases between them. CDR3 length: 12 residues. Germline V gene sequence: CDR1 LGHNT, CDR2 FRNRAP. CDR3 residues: CASGLDHYTQYF. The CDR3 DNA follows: TGTGCTAGTGGTTTGGACCACTATACGCAGTATTTT. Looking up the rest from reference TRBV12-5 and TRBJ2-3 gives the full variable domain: DARVTQTPRHKVTEMGQEVTMRCQPILGHNTVFWYRQTMMQGLELLAYFRNRAPLDDSGMPKDRFSAEMPDATLATLKIQPSEPRDSAVYFCASGLDHYTQYFGPGTRLTVL.

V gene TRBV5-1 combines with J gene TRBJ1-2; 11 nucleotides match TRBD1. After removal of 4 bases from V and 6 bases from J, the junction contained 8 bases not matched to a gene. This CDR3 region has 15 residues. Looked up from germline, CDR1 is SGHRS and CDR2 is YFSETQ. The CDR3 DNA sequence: TGCGCCAGCAGCCCTTTAGCGGGACAGGGGGATGGCTACACCTTC. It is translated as CASSPLAGQGDGYTF.

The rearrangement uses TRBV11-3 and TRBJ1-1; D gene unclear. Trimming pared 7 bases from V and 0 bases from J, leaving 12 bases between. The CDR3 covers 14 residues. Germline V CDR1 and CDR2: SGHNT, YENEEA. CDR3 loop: CASTARQMNTEAFF. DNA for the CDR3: TGTGCCAGCACCGCAAGGCAAATGAACACTGAAGCTTTCTTT.

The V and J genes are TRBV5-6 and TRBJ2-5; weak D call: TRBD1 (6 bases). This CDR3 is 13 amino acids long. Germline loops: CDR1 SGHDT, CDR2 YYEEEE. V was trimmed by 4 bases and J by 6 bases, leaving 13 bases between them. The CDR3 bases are TGTGCCAGCAGCGAGGGGACACAGAAGACCCAGTACTTC. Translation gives CASSEGTQKTQYF.

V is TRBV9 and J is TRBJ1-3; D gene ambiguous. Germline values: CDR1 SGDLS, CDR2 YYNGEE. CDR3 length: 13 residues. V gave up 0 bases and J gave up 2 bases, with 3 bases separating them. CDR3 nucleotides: TGTGCCAGCAGCGTAGATCCTGGAAACACCATATATTTT. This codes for CASSVDPGNTIYF. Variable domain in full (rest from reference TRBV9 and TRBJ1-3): DSGVTQTPKHLITATGQRVTLRCSPRSGDLSVYWYQQSLDQGLQFLIQYYNGEERAKGNILERFSAQQFPDLHSELNLSSLELGDSALYFCASSVDPGNTIYFGEGSWLTVV.

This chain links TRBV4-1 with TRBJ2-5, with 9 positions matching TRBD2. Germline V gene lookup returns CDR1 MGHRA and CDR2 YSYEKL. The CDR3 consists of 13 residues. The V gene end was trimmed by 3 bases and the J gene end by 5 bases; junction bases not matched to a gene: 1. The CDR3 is CASSQAGGETQYF. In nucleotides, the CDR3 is TGCGCCAGCAGCCAGGCGGGGGGGGAGACCCAGTACTTC.

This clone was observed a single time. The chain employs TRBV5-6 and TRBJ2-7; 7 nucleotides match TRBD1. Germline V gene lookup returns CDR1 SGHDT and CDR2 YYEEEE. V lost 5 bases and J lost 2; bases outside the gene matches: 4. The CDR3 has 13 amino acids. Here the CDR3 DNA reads TGTGCCAGCAGTTCCGGGACAGCCTACGAGCAGTACTTC. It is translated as CASSSGTAYEQYF.

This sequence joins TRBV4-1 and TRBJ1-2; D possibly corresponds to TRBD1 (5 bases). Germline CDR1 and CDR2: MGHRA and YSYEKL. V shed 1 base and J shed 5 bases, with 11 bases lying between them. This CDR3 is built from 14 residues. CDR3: CASSQGTGGYGYTF. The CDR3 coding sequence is TGCGCCAGCAGCCAAGGAACAGGTGGTTATGGCTACACCTTC.

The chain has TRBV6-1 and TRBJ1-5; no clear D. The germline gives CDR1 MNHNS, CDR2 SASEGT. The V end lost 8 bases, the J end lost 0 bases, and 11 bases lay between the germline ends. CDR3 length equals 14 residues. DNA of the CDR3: TGTGCCAGCTCAGACATCTATAGCAATCAGCCCCAGCATTTT. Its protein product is CASSDIYSNQPQHF.

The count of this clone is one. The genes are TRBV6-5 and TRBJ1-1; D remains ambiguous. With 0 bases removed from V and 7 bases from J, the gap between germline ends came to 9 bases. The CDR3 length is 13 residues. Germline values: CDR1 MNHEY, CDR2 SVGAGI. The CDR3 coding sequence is TGTGCCAGCAGTTACTCGGGCAGGCTTGAAGCTTTCTTT. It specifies CASSYSGRLEAFF.